This T cell receptor (beta chain) was retrieved from a study of PD-L1 blockade in urothelial cancer. Study-wide context: Timepoints chosen for blood analysis were 3 weeks (second dose) and 6 weeks after treatment start.

This sample's time point: peripheral blood 6 weeks after treatment start. Patients had urothelial carcinoma that was locally advanced or metastatic. Synthetically made TCR analog templates were put into each PCR as spikes. Only in-frame clones appear in the TCRdb table, and some are missing; sequencing was by immunoSEQ multiplex PCR. Of tens of thousands of clones in the sample, nearly 90% are singletons; the top ten hold around 8.5%. On this clone: The target antigen is unknown.

Broader study findings: Blood TCR clonality below the median before treatment was a predictor of better survival.

Trimming cost V 2 bases and J 8 bases, with 9 bases left between them. Germline assignment: CDR1 GTSNPN and CDR2 SVGIG (reference sequence). The length of the CDR3 is 11 residues. The gene calls are TRBV30 and TRBJ1-1; a weak D match, TRBD1 (5 bases). Sequences were derived from PBMCs, sampled around atezolizumab (anti-PD-L1) treatment. This receptor was obtained from a man of 80 years or more with urothelial cancer. CDR3 nucleotide sequence: TGTGCCTGGAGTACCAGGGTCGAAGCTTTCTTT. Amino acid sequence: CAWSTRVEAFF.